This T cell receptor (beta chain) came from a study of CD8 T cells in ankylosing spondylitis (dated by TCRdb to the late 2010s). Regarding the study in general: The study profiled T cell receptor beta repertoires in healthy donors and ankylosing spondylitis patients to find disease-linked TCR variants. In total, the full study cohort was made up of 100 to 140 healthy donors and roughly 27 ankylosing spondylitis patients. Peripheral blood samples were taken, and synovial fluid was additionally collected from ankylosing spondylitis patients. The research as a whole found: A TCR beta motif made up of several highly homologous amino acid variants appeared to be characteristic of blood from ankylosing spondylitis patients. The disease-linked clones were reported as significantly enriched in matched synovial fluid samples from ankylosing spondylitis patients. Some motif variants had previously been reported in the synovial fluid and blood of reactive arthritis patients, which suggests shared mechanisms of disease initiation. In peripheral blood, the disease-linked clones were found at relatively low frequencies and had a CD8+ phenotype.

Unmatched junction bases come to 3, with V trimmed by 4 bases and J by 0 bases. Including the terminal cysteine and phenylalanine, the CDR3 comprises 16 residues. The sequence is cut down to CDR3 DNA, 48 bases in frame from base 1. CDR1 and CDR2, per the germline V gene, are SGHTA and FQGNSA. Only one count was recorded for this clonotype. Its target antigen remains unknown. No much larger clonotype is one base removed from it; base qualities were not supplied. A lone read is weak support. These reads were obtained on an Illumina HiSeq 2500. Quantitative 5'-RACE with molecular barcodes was the method used to prepare the TCR beta libraries. The authors' analysis ran thus. A new computational method based on a probabilistic model of VDJ rearrangement was used to identify disease-linked TCR variants. TCRdb reworked the public reads: Q25 trimming with fastp, MiXCR clone assembly, productive beta chains retained. Rows merge per CDR3 protein into single entries with the most common DNA and genes. The V and J calls here are based on TCRdb, not the publication. Here the sample has over 200,000 distinct CDR3 sequences; around 18% occur a single time. The ten largest make up roughly 43% of the sample.

The chain employs TRBV7-2 and TRBJ2-5; 12 bases in the middle match TRBD2. This TCR was recovered from a male donor with ankylosing spondylitis. The sample consisted of blood, either unsorted or a sorted T cell fraction (not recorded which). The nucleotide sequence is given as TGTGCCAGCAGCTCCTGGACTAGCGGGGACCAAGAGACCCAGTACTTC. Translated, it reads CASSSWTSGDQETQYF.